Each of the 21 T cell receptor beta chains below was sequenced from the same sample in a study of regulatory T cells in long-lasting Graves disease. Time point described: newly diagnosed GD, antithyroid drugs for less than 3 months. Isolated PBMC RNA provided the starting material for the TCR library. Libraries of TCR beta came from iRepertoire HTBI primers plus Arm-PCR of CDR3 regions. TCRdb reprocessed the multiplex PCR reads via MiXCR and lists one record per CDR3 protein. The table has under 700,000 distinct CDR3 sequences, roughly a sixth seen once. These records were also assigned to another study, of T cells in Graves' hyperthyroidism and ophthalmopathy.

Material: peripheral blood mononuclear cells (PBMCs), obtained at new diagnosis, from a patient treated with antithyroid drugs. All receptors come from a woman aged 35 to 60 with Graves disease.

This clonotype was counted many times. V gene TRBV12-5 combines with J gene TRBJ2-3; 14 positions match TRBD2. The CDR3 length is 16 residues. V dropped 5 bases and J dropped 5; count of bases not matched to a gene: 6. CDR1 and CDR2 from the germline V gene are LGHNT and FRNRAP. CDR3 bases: TGTGCTAGTGGTGGAGGGACTAGCGGGGGAGTAGATACGCAGTATTTT. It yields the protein CASGGGTSGGVDTQYF.

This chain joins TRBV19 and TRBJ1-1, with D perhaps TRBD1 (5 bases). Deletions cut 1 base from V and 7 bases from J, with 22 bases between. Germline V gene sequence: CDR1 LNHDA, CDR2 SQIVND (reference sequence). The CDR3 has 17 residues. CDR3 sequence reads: CASSIVTPGRRRSEAFF. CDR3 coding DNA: TGTGCCAGTAGTATAGTGACACCGGGACGGAGGAGGAGTGAAGCTTTCTTT.

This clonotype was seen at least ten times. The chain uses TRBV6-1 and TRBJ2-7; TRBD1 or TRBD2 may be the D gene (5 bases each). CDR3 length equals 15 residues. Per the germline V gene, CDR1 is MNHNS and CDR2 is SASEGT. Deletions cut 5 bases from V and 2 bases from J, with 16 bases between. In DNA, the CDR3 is TGTGCCAGCAGTCCCGGGGCGGATCGGGCCTACGAGCAGTACTTC. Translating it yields CASSPGADRAYEQYF.

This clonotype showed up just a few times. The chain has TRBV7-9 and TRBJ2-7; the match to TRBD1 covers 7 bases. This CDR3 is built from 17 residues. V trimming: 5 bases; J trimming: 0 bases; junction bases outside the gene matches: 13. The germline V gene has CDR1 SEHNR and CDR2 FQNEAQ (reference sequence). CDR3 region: CASSLYRGHTSSYEQYF. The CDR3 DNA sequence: TGTGCCAGCAGCCTTTACAGGGGCCACACGAGCTCCTACGAGCAGTACTTC.

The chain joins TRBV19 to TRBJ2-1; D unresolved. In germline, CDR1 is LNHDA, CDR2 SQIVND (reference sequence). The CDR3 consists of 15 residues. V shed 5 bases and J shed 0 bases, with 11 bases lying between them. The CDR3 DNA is TGTGCCAGTAGTTTGAACTACGGCTCCTACAATGAGCAGTTCTTC. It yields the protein CASSLNYGSYNEQFF.

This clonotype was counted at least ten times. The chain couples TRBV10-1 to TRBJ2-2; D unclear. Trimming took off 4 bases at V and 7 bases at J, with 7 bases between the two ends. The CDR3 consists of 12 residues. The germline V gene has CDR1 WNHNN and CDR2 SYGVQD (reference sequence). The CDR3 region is CASSGRSGELFF. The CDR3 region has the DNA TGCGCCAGCAGTGGAAGAAGCGGGGAGCTGTTTTTT.

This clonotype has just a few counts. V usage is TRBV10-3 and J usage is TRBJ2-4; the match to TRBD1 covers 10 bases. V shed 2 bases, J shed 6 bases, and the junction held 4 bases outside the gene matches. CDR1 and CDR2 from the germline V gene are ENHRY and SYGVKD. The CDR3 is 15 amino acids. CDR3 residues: CAISEGQGVVNIQYF. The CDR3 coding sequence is TGTGCCATCAGTGAGGGACAGGGGGTCGTAAACATTCAGTACTTC.

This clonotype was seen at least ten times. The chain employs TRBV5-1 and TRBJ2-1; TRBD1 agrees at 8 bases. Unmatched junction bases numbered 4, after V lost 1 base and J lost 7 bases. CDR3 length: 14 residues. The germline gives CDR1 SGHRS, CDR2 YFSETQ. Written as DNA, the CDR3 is TGCGCCAGCAGCTTGACAGGGGGTTGGAATGAGCAGTTCTTC. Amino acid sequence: CASSLTGGWNEQFF.

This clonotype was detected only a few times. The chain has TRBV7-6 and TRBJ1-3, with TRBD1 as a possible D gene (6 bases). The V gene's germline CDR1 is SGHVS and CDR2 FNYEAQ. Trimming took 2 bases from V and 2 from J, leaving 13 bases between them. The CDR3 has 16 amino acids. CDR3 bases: TGTGCCAGCAGCTTATACAGGGATGGCCCTGGAAACACCATATATTTT. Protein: CASSLYRDGPGNTIYF.

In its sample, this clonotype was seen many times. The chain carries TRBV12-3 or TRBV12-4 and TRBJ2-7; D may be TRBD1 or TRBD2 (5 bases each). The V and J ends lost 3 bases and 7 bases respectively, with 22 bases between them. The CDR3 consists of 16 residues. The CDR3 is CASSLPLGGYPGEQYF. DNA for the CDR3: TGTGCCAGCAGTTTGCCCCTTGGGGGATACCCTGGGGAGCAGTACTTC.

This CDR3 is CASSLVFGTVATNEKLFF. The CDR3 DNA is TGTGCCAGCAGTTTAGTATTCGGGACAGTTGCAACTAATGAAAAACTGTTTTTT. The chain is built from TRBV28 and TRBJ1-4; 7 bases are shared with TRBD1. CDR3 size: 18 residues. CDR1 is MDHEN, CDR2 SYDVKM, per germline. Trimming removed 2 bases from V and 0 bases from J; junction bases left unmatched: 9.

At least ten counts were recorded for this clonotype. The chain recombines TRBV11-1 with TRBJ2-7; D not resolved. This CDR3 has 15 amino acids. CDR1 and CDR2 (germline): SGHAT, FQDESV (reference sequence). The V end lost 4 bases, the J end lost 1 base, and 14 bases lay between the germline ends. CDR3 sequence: CASSSSRTASYEQYF. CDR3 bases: TGTGCCAGCAGCTCCTCTAGGACGGCTTCCTACGAGCAGTACTTC.

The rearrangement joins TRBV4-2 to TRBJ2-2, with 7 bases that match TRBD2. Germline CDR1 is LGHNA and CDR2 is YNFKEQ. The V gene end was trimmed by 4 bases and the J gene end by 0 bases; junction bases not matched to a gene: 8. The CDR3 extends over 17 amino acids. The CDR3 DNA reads TGTGCCAGCAGCCCCCTTGATGGGGGGGCGAACACCGGGGAGCTGTTTTTT. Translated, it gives CASSPLDGGANTGELFF.

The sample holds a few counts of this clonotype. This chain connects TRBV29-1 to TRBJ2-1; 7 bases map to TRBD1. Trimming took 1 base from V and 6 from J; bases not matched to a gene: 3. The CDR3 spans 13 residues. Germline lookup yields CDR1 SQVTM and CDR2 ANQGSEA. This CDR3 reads CSVEGQGGNEQFF. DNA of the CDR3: TGCAGCGTTGAAGGACAGGGCGGCAATGAGCAGTTCTTC.

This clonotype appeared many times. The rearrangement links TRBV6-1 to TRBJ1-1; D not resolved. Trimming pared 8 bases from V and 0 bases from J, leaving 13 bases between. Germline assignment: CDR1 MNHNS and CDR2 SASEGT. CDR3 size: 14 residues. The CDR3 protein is CASAQFGLNTEAFF. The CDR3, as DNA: TGTGCCAGCGCCCAATTTGGGCTGAACACTGAAGCTTTCTTT.

The CDR3 sequence is CASSIRPAGGYTF. The DNA for the CDR3 is TGTGCCAGCAGCATAAGACCCGCTGGGGGCTACACCTTC. The chain carries TRBV13 and TRBJ1-2; D is unclear. V lost 5 bases and J 8 bases, leaving 15 bases between the germline ends. The CDR3 is 13 amino acids. Per the germline V gene, CDR1 is PRHDT and CDR2 is FYEKMQ (reference sequence).

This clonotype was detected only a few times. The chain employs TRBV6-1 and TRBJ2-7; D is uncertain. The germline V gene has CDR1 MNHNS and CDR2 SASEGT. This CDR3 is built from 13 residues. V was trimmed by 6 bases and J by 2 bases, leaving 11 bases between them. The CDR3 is CASRGQTPYEQYF. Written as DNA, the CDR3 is TGTGCCAGCAGGGGCCAAACCCCCTACGAGCAGTACTTC.

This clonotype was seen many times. The CDR3 reads CSARDGGGSTEAFF. The DNA for the CDR3 is TGCAGTGCTAGAGATGGGGGAGGTAGCACTGAAGCTTTCTTT. J is TRBJ1-1 and V is TRBV20-1, with a possible D match to TRBD1 (5 bases). Germline V lookup: CDR1 DFQATT, CDR2 SNEGSKA (reference sequence). This CDR3 comprises 14 residues. Trimming took 0 bases from V and 4 from J, leaving 12 bases between them.

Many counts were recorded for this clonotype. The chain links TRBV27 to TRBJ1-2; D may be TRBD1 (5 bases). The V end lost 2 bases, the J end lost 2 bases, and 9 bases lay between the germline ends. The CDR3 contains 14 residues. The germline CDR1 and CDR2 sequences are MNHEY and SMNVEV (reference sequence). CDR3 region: CASSLRGGNYGYTF. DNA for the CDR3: TGTGCCAGCAGTTTAAGGGGAGGAAACTATGGCTACACCTTC.

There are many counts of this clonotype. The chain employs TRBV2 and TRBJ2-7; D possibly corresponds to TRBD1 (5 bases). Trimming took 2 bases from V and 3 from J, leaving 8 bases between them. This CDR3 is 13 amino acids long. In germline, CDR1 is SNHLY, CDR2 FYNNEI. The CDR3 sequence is CASSENRLYEQYF. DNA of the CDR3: TGTGCCAGCAGTGAAAACAGGCTCTACGAGCAGTACTTC. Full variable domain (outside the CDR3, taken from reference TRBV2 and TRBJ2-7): EPEVTQTPSHQVTQMGQEVILRCVPISNHLYFYWYRQILGQKVEFLVSFYNNEISEKSEIFDDQFSVERPDGSNFTLKIRSTKLEDSAMYFCASSENRLYEQYFGPGTRLTVT.

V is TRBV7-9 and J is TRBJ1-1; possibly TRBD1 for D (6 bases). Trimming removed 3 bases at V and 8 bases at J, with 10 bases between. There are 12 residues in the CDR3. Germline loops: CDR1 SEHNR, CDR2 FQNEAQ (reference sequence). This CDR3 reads CASSFGTLEAFF. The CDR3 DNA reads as TGTGCCAGCAGCTTTGGGACACTGGAAGCTTTCTTT.